The next 8 T cell receptor beta chains were all read from a single sample in a study of cytomegalovirus exposure and HLA in healthy donors. The PCR contained 60 Vbeta and 13 Jbeta primers. Sequencing used immunoSEQ multiplex PCR; TCRdb keeps in-frame clones, though not all of them. The sample holds fewer than 100,000 clones, around 73% seen once. Input material: PBMCs. The receptor source for this set is a woman in her thirties or forties in good health and CMV-seropositive.

This chain connects TRBV19 to TRBJ2-1, with D perhaps matching TRBD2 (6 bases). Trimming pared 6 bases from V and 14 bases from J, leaving 20 bases between. Germline assignment: CDR1 LNHDA and CDR2 SQIVND (reference sequence). The CDR3 is 13 amino acids. CDR3 region: CASSVLLWEDKFF. CDR3 in DNA: TGTGCCAGTAGCGTACTACTATGGGAGGATAAGTTCTTC. Together with reference TRBV19 and TRBJ2-1, the CDR3 gives the full variable domain: DGGITQSPKYLFRKEGQNVTLSCEQNLNHDAMYWYRQDPGQGLRLIYYSQIVNDFQKGDIAEGYSVSREKKESFPLTVTSAQKNPTAFYLCASSVLLWEDKFFGPGTRLTVL.

This chain links TRBV5-4 with TRBJ2-5; 7 bases are shared with TRBD2. The length of the CDR3 is 17 residues. Germline V gives CDR1 SGHNT, CDR2 YYREEE (reference sequence). Losses at the gene ends were 2 bases for V and 2 bases for J; bases not matched to a gene: 12. CDR3 coding DNA: TGTGCCAGCAGCTTTCCCGGGGTGACTAGCTCTCAAGAGACCCAGTACTTC. Translated: CASSFPGVTSSQETQYF.

J is TRBJ2-1 and V is TRBV19; TRBD2 aligns across 7 bases. The length of the CDR3 is 13 residues. Germline CDR1 is LNHDA and CDR2 is SQIVND (reference sequence). V lost 6 bases and J lost 7; bases outside the gene matches: 6. The CDR3 DNA is TGTGCCAGTAGCTCCCTTAGCGGGAATGAGCAGTTCTTC. It codes for CASSSLSGNEQFF.

The chain has TRBV7-9 and TRBJ1-5; D not certain. The CDR3 contains 12 residues. Trimming cost V 3 bases and J 6 bases, with 6 bases left between them. Germline CDR1 SEHNR, CDR2 FQNEAQ (reference sequence). The DNA of the CDR3 is TGTGCCAGCAGCTTTTATAGTCAGCCCCAGCATTTT. Amino acids: CASSFYSQPQHF.

The chain combines TRBV5-1 with TRBJ1-2; a weak D match, TRBD1 (6 bases). This CDR3 spans 18 amino acids. V lost 4 bases, J lost 1 base, and 23 bases lay in between. CDR1 and CDR2 from the germline V gene are SGHRS and YFSETQ. The CDR3 DNA sequence: TGCGCCAGCAGCCCAGGCGGGGGGGCCTACCTCCTTAACTATGGCTACACCTTC. This translates into CASSPGGGAYLLNYGYTF.

This chain joins TRBV18 and TRBJ2-2; TRBD2 agrees at 8 bases. From germline, CDR1 is KGHSH and CDR2 LQKENI. The trim removed 6 bases at V and 5 bases at J, leaving 11 bases unmatched. This CDR3 is built from 16 residues. The CDR3 coding sequence is TGTGCCAGCTCTCCATCGGCGGGAGGATGGACCGGGGAGCTGTTTTTT. This translates into CASSPSAGGWTGELFF.

This clone was found a few times. This rearrangement joins TRBV5-1 to TRBJ1-1; no firm D call. The length of the CDR3 is 14 residues. With 2 bases removed from V and 2 bases from J, the gap between germline ends came to 10 bases. CDR1 and CDR2 from the germline V gene are SGHRS and YFSETQ. In DNA, the CDR3 is TGCGCCAGCAGCTTAGGAACAGAAAACACTGAAGCTTTCTTT. This codes for CASSLGTENTEAFF.

The gene calls are TRBV2 and TRBJ2-5; 9 bases map to TRBD1. The J segment lost 5 bases and the V segment lost 6 bases, leaving 7 bases of the junction unmatched. This CDR3 has 14 residues. Germline V gene data show CDR1 as SNHLY and CDR2 as FYNNEI. The CDR3 DNA reads as TGTGCCAGCAGGGGACAGGGAAAAGGGGAGACCCAGTACTTC. Its translation: CASRGQGKGETQYF.